This T cell receptor beta chain was obtained from a study of T cell changes during pregnancy in multiple sclerosis. Sequencing was performed with immunoSEQ multiplex PCR; in TCRdb, only in-frame clones are kept and a portion is missing. In the table there are roughly 12,000 clones, 85% to 90% of which are singletons. Trimming removed 6 bases from V and 3 bases from J; junction bases left unmatched: 4. Germline CDR1 and CDR2: SGHRS and YFSETQ. This CDR3 spans 14 amino acids. This clonotype was sampled from a female donor in good health, enrolled as a control in a pregnancy study. This sample comprised CD8+ T cells from peripheral blood mononuclear cells, obtained in the second trimester of pregnancy. The V and J genes are TRBV5-1 and TRBJ2-3, with TRBD2 identical over 10 bases. CDR3: CASKEGLATDTQYF. CDR3 coding DNA: TGCGCCAGCAAAGAGGGACTAGCGACAGATACGCAGTATTTT.